This T cell receptor beta chain was observed in a study of blood T cell repertoires in COVID-19. Looking at the study overall: Sample material is recorded as cDNA or gDNA derived from T cells, B-cell-depleted T cells, or PBMCs.

CDR3 length: 18 amino acids. The J segment lost 0 bases and the V segment lost 4 bases, leaving 8 bases of the junction unmatched. CDR1 LNHDA and CDR2 SQIVND come from the germline V gene (reference sequence). The data were produced by immunoSEQ multiplex PCR, yet TCRdb's version contains in-frame clones alone and is incomplete. This sample carries around 270,000 clones, approximately 85% of them seen once, and the ten largest clones take about 1%. Enrolment of Seattle patients took place during active infection, and they were followed longitudinally. This receptor was identified in a human donor with COVID-19, enrolled during active disease. The donor label of this sample is uncertain. The chain is built from TRBV19 and TRBJ1-4; TRBD1 matches 10 bases. Sequenced: peripheral blood. CDR3: CASSNPDRGPSTNEKLFF. Written as DNA, the CDR3 is TGTGCCAGTAGTAACCCCGACAGGGGGCCTTCAACTAATGAAAAACTGTTTTTT. Drawing the rest from reference TRBV19 and TRBJ1-4, the complete variable domain is DGGITQSPKYLFRKEGQNVTLSCEQNLNHDAMYWYRQDPGQGLRLIYYSQIVNDFQKGDIAEGYSVSREKKESFPLTVTSAQKNPTAFYLCASSNPDRGPSTNEKLFFGSGTQLSVL.